The 4 T cell receptor beta chains in this list originate from one sample, sequenced in a study of cytomegalovirus exposure and HLA in healthy donors. This PCR relied on a set of 60 Vbeta primers and 13 Jbeta primers. Profiled with immunoSEQ multiplex PCR; TCRdb holds only in-frame clones, not every one. The sample gives approximately 130,000 clones, approximately 87% of which show up once; roughly 1.4% is in the top ten. The sample taken for sequencing was PBMCs. These receptors were collected from a man in his forties or fifties in good health and CMV-seronegative.

CDR3 nucleotide sequence: TGTGCCAGCAGTTATGGGGCAGGCACCGGGGAGCTGTTTTTT. Protein sequence: CASSYGAGTGELFF. The gene calls are TRBV6-5 and TRBJ2-2; perhaps TRBD1 as D (5 bases). The germline CDR1 and CDR2 sequences are MNHEY and SVGAGI. The CDR3 is made up of 14 amino acids. Trimming cost V 3 bases and J 4 bases, with 9 bases left between them.

The DNA for the CDR3 is TGTGCCAGCAGTGACAGGTTGGGAACTGTGGTAGAGACCCAGTACTTC. Encoded protein: CASSDRLGTVVETQYF. This chain links TRBV7-2 with TRBJ2-5; D is perhaps TRBD1 (6 bases). V was clipped by 6 bases and J by 4 bases, with 21 bases between them. The CDR3 covers 16 residues. CDR1 and CDR2 from the germline V gene are SGHTA and FQGNSA.

The chain employs TRBV4-3 and TRBJ2-2; 7 bases match TRBD1. J gave up 7 bases and V 4 bases, and 9 bases lay outside the gene matches. Germline CDR1 reads LGHNA; CDR2 reads YSLEER. CDR3 length: 15 residues. Written as DNA, the CDR3 is TGCGCCAGCAGCCTTACAGGGGTAACGAGCGGGGAGCTGTTTTTT. Its translation: CASSLTGVTSGELFF.

This clone was picked up one time. The genes are TRBV7-9 and TRBJ1-5, with 10 bases aligning to TRBD1. V gave up 1 base and J gave up 4 bases; unmatched junction bases: 4. This CDR3 comprises 16 residues. The germline V gene encodes CDR1 SEHNR and CDR2 FQNEAQ (reference sequence). The CDR3 protein is CASSLVGDRGNQPQHF. CDR3 sequence (DNA): TGTGCCAGCAGCTTAGTGGGGGACAGGGGAAATCAGCCCCAGCATTTT.